A selection of T cell receptor beta chains follows, all from one sample in a study of T cell responses to AZD1222 COVID-19 vaccine. Method: immunoSEQ multiplex PCR; TCRdb's copy keeps in-frame clones and lacks some. There are fewer than 130,000 clones in the sample; roughly 92% occur only once, and 2% to 3% lies in the top ten. The sequences come from peripheral blood, collected 28 days after the second AZD1222 dose. The origin of the receptors is an adult who received the AZD1222 COVID-19 vaccine. The conserved cysteine and the conserved F or W are not part of the CDR3 here. The order of the fields is V gene, J gene, D gene, clone size, CDR3 protein. D genes are given only for firm matches. Expanded clones get a size class; other rows say once, few or many, or leave the size out.

TRBV6-5	TRBJ1-2	TRBD1	.	ASRDRSYGYT
TRBV28	TRBJ1-1	.	.	ASSSLPTEAF
TRBV7-9	TRBJ2-7	.	once	ASSLFLGSYEQY
TRBV5-6	TRBJ1-3	TRBD1	.	ASSRDRGFSGNTIY
TRBV7-2	TRBJ2-7	.	once	ASSLGSPLNTYEQY
TRBV30	TRBJ1-6	.	.	AWKDSHNSPLH
TRBV7-2	TRBJ1-3	.	.	ASSRSTGSGNTIY
TRBV19	TRBJ2-3	.	.	ASSKQTDTQY
TRBV7-2	TRBJ2-7	.	.	ASSLGPLFYEQY
TRBV2	TRBJ2-5	TRBD2	.	ASTLGLAGVETQY
TRBV18	TRBJ2-5	TRBD2	.	ASSRTSVQETQY
TRBV2	TRBJ1-1	.	.	ASTQDEGGTEAF
TRBV30	TRBJ2-4	.	.	AWSAPIAKNIQY
TRBV7-9	TRBJ2-7	.	.	ASSQGMGIYSYEQY
TRBV27	TRBJ2-1	.	.	ASSYAPDASSGNEQF
TRBV2	TRBJ2-1	TRBD2	.	ASSEWSTSNEQF
TRBV3-1/TRBV3-2	TRBJ2-7	.	.	ASRDQGYEQY
TRBV11-2	TRBJ2-3	.	.	ASSLDRTTDTQY
TRBV4-2	TRBJ2-3	TRBD1	.	ASSQHRGRRDTQY
TRBV4-1	TRBJ2-1	TRBD2	.	ASSQVAGVNEQF
TRBV2	TRBJ2-3	TRBD2	.	ASSELAGGTDTQY
TRBV7-2	TRBJ1-1	.	.	ASSLADYTEAF
TRBV7-9	TRBJ2-1	.	.	ASSLDNEQF
TRBV5-1	TRBJ1-2	.	.	ASRTGPDGYT
TRBV7-2	TRBJ2-7	TRBD2	.	ASSTLAGGARSYEQY
TRBV30	TRBJ1-4	TRBD1	.	AWRRGLLNEKLF
TRBV5-1	TRBJ1-1	.	.	ASSLDRVGATEAF
TRBV5-4	TRBJ2-1	TRBD1	once	ASSFDRGTYNEQF
TRBV7-2	TRBJ2-7	TRBD1	.	ASSLGTAAYEQY
TRBV4-3	TRBJ2-5	.	.	ASSQVRDLQETQY
TRBV4-2	TRBJ2-7	.	.	ASSPRGGAYEQY